This T cell receptor (beta chain) was profiled in a study of graft-versus-host responses after intestinal transplantation. In the study overall: Transplant types were multivisceral, liver-intestinal, or isolated intestinal.

The V and J ends lost 3 bases and 7 bases, in that order; junction bases with no gene match: 5. Germline assignment: CDR1 ENHRY and CDR2 SYGVKD. CDR3 length: 13 amino acids. Only in-frame clones appear in the TCRdb table, and some are missing; sequencing was by immunoSEQ multiplex PCR. The sample records about 110,000 clones, just over 90% being singletons. A note on this clone: What it binds is unknown.

Source: unstimulated CD8+ T cells sorted from spleen or lymph node cells, taken before intestinal transplant. This chain uses TRBV10-3 with TRBJ2-7; 8 nucleotides align to TRBD2. This receptor was taken from a human donor who received an intestinal transplant. The CDR3 spells CAISDGREGEQYF. Written as DNA, the CDR3 is TGTGCCATCAGTGATGGTCGGGAGGGAGAGCAGTACTTC.